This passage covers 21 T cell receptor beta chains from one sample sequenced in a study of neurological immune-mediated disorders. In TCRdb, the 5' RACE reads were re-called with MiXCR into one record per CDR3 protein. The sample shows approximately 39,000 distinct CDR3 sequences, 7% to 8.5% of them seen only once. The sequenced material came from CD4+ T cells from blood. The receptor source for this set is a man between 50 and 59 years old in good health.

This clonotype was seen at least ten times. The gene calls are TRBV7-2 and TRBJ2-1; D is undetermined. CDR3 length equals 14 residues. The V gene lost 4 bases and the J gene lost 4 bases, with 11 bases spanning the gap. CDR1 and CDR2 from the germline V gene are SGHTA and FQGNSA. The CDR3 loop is CASSSMSLYNEQFF. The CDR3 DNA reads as TGTGCCAGCAGCTCCATGTCATTATACAATGAGCAGTTCTTC. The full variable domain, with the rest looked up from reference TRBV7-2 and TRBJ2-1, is GAGVSQSPSNKVTEKGKDVELRCDPISGHTALYWYRQSLGQGLEFLIYFQGNSAPDKSGLPSDRFSAERTGGSVSTLTIQRTQQEDSAVYLCASSSMSLYNEQFFGPGTRLTVL.

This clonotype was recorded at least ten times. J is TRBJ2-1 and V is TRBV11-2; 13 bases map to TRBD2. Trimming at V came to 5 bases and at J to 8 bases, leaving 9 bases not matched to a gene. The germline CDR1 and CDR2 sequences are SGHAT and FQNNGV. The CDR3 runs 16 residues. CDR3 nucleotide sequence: TGTGCCAGCAGCGAAAGACTAGCGGGAGGTCGGGATGAGCAGTTCTTC. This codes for CASSERLAGGRDEQFF.

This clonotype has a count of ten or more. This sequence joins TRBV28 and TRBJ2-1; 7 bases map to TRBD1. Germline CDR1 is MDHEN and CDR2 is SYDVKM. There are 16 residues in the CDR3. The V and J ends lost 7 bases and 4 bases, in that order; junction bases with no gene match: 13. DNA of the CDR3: TGTGCCAGCAATTCACAGGGGTCCTCAACTTACAATGAGCAGTTCTTC. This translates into CASNSQGSSTYNEQFF.

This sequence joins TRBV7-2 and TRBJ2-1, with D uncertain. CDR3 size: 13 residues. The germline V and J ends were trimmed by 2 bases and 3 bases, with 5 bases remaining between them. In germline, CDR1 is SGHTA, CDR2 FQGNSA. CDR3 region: CASSLRYYNEQFF. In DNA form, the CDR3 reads TGTGCCAGCAGCTTAAGGTACTACAATGAGCAGTTCTTC.

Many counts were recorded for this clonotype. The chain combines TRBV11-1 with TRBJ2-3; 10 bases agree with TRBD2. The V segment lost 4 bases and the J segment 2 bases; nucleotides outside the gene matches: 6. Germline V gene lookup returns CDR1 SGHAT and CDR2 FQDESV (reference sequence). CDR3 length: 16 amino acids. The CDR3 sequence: CASSYGLAETTDTQYF. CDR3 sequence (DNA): TGTGCCAGCAGCTACGGACTAGCGGAGACCACAGATACGCAGTATTTT.

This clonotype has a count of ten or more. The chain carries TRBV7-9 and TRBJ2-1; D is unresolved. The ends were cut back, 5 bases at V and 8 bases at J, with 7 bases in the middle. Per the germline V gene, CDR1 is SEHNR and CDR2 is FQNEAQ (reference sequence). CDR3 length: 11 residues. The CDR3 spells CASSPSYEQFF. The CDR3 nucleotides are TGTGCCAGCAGCCCCAGTTATGAGCAGTTCTTC.

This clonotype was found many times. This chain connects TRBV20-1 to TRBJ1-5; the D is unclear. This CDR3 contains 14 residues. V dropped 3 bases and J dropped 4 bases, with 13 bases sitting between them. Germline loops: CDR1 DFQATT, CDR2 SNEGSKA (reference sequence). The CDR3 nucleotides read TGCAGTGCTAGCCTGGGTCCGCGAAATCAGCCCCAGCATTTT. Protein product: CSASLGPRNQPQHF.

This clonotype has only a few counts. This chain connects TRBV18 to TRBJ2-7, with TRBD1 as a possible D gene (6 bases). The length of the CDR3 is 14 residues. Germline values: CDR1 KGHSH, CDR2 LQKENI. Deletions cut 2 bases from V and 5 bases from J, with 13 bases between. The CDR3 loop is CASSPTGFYNEQYF. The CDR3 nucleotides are TGTGCCAGCTCACCAACAGGGTTCTATAACGAGCAGTACTTC. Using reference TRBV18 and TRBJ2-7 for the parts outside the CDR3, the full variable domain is NAGVMQNPRHLVRRRGQEARLRCSPMKGHSHVYWYRQLPEEGLKFMVYLQKENIIDESGMPKERFSAEFPKEGPSILRIQQVVRGDSAAYFCASSPTGFYNEQYFGPGTRLTVT.

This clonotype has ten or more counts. The CDR3 region has the DNA TGCAGTGCTAGCGGAGCCGCCTACAATGAGCAGTTCTTC. This codes for CSASGAAYNEQFF. The chain employs TRBV20-1 and TRBJ2-1, with D uncertain. The CDR3 spans 13 residues. Per germline, CDR1 DFQATT and CDR2 SNEGSKA (reference sequence). V gave up 3 bases and J gave up 2 bases, with 8 bases separating them.

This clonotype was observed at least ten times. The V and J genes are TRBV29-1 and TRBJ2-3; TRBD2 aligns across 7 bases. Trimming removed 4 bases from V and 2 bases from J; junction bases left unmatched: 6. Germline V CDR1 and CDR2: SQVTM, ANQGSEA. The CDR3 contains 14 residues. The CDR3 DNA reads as TGCAGCGTTGGGGCTAGCGGTAACACAGATACGCAGTATTTT. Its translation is CSVGASGNTDTQYF.

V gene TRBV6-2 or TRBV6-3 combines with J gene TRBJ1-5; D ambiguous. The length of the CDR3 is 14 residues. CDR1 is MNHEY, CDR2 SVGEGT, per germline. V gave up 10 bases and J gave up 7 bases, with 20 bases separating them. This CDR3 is CATASNATGQPQHF. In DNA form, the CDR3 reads TGTGCCACCGCCTCAAATGCAACCGGCCAGCCCCAGCATTTT.

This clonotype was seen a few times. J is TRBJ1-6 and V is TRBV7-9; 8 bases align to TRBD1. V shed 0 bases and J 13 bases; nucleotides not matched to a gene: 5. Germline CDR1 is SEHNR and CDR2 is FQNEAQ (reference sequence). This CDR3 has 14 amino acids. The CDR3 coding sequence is TGTGCCAGCAGCTTAGCCCAGGGGGCAAATCCCCTCCACTTT. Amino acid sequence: CASSLAQGANPLHF.

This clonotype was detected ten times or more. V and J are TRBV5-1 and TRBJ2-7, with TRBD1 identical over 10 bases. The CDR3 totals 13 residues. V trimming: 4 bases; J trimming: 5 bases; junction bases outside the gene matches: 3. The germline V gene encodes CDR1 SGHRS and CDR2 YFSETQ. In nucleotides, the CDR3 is TGCGCCAGCAGCAAAGGACAGGGGGACGAGCAGTACTTC. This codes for CASSKGQGDEQYF.

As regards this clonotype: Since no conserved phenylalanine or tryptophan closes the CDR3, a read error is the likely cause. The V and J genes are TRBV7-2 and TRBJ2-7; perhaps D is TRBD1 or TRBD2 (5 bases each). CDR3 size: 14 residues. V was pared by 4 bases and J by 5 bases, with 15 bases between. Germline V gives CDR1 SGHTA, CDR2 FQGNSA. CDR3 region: CASSYRDPGDEQYL. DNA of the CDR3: TGTGCCAGCAGCTACCGGGACCCCGGAGACGAGCAGTACTTA.

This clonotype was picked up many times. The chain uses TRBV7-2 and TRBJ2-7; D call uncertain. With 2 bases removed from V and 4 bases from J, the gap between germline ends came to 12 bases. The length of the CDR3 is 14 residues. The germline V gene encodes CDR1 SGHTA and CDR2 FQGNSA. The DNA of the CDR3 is TGTGCCAGCAGCTTAACCAGGACGGTATACGAGCAGTACTTC. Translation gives CASSLTRTVYEQYF.

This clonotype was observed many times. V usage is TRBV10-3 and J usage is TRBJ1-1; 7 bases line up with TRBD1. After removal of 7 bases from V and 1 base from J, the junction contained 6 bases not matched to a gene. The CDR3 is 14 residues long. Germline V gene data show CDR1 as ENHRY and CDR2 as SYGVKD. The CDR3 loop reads CAINRGQTNTEAFF. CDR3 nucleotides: TGTGCCATCAATCGGGGACAGACGAACACTGAAGCTTTCTTT.

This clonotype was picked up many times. In DNA, the CDR3 is TGTGCCAGCAGGATGACTAGTAAGAGGGCGTGGGACAATGAGCAGTTCTTC. It is translated as CASRMTSKRAWDNEQFF. The rearrangement uses TRBV6-2 or TRBV6-3 and TRBJ2-1; perhaps TRBD2 as D (6 bases). The V end lost 6 bases, the J end lost 5 bases, and 23 bases lay between the germline ends. From germline, CDR1 is MNHEY and CDR2 SVGEGT. The CDR3 has 17 residues.

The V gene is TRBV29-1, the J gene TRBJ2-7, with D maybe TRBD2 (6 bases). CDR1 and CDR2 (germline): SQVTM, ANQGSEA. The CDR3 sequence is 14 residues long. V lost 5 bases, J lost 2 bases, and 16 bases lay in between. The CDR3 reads CSVLQVGGPYEQYF. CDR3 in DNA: TGCAGCGTTCTTCAGGTGGGGGGACCCTACGAGCAGTACTTC.

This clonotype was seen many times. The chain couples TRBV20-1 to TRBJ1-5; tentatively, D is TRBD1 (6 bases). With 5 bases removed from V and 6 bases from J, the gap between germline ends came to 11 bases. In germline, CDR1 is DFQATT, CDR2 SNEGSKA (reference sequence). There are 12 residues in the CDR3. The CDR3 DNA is TGCAGTGCTGCCGAGGGGGGTCAGCCCCAGCATTTT. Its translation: CSAAEGGQPQHF.

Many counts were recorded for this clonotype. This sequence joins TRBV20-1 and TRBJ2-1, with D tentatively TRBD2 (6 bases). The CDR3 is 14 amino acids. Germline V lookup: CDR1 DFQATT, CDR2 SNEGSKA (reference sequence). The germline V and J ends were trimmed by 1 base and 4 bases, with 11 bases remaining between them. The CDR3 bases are TGCAGTGCTAGAGTCATTGGAGGGTACAATGAGCAGTTCTTC. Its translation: CSARVIGGYNEQFF.

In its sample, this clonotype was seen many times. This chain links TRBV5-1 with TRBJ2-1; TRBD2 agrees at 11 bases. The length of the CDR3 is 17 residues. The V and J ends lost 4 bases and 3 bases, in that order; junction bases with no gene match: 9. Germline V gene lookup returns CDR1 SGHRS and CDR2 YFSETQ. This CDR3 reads CASSPGTSGSFYNEQFF. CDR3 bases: TGCGCCAGCAGCCCAGGGACTAGCGGATCCTTCTACAATGAGCAGTTCTTC.